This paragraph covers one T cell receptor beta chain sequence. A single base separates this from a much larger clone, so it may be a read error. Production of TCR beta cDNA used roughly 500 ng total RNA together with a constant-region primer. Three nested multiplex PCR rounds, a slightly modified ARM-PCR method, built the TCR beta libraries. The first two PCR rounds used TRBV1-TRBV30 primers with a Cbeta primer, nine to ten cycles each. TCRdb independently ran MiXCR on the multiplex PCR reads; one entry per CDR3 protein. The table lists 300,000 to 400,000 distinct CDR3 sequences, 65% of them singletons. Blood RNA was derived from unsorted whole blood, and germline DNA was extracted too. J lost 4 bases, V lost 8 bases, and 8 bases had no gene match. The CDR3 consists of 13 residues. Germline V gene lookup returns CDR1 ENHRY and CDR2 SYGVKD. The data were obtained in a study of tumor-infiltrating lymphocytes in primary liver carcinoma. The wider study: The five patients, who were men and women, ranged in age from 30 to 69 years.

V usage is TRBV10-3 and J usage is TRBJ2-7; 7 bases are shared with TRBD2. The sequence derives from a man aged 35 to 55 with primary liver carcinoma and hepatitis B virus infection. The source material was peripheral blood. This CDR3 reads CAICGGRGYEQYF. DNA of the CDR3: TGTGCCATCTGTGGCGGGAGAGGTTACGAGCAGTACTTC.